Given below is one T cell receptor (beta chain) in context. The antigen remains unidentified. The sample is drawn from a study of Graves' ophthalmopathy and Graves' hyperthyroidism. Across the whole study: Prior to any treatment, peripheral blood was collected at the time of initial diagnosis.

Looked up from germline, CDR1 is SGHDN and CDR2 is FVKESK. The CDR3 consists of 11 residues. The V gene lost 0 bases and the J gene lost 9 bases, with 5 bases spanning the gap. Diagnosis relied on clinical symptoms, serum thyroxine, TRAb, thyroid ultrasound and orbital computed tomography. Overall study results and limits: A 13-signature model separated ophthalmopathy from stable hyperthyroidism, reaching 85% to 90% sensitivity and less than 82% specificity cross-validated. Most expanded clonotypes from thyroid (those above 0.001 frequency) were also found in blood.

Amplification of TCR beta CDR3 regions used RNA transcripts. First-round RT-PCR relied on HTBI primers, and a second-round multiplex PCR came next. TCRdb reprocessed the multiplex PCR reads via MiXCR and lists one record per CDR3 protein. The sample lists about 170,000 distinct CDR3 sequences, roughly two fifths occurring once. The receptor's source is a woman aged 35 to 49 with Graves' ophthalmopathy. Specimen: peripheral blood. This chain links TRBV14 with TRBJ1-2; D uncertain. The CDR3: CASSQDYRYTF. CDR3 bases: TGTGCCAGCAGCCAAGATTATCGCTACACCTTC.